The 5 T cell receptor beta chains listed next were all sequenced from one sample in a study of Graves' ophthalmopathy and Graves' hyperthyroidism. For repertoire sequencing, the TCR beta CDR3 regions were amplified from RNA transcripts. HTBI primers were used in a first-round RT-PCR, which preceded a second-round multiplex PCR. Each CDR3 protein is one row after TCRdb ran MiXCR on the multiplex PCR reads. In the table there are roughly 500,000 distinct CDR3 sequences, around an eighth of which are singletons. Sequenced sample: blood. The source is a young woman with Graves' ophthalmopathy.

This clonotype was seen ten or more times. CDR3 nucleotide sequence: TGTGCCAGCAGCTTGGGAGGACAGGTCAACTATGGCTACACCTTC. It encodes CASSLGGQVNYGYTF. This chain joins TRBV5-4 and TRBJ1-2, with 7 bases aligning to TRBD1. V lost 0 bases, J lost 2 bases, and 4 bases stayed unmatched. Germline values: CDR1 SGHNT, CDR2 YYREEE (reference sequence). This CDR3 contains 15 residues.

The chain uses TRBV9 and TRBJ2-7, with D maybe TRBD1 (6 bases). This CDR3 contains 16 residues. Germline CDR1 and CDR2: SGDLS and YYNGEE. Trimming pared 2 bases from V and 2 bases from J, leaving 17 bases between. CDR3 residues: CASSVRRDRPTYEQYF. The CDR3 nucleotides read TGTGCCAGCAGCGTTAGACGTGACAGGCCCACCTACGAGCAGTACTTC.

Many counts were recorded for this clonotype. This rearrangement joins TRBV27 to TRBJ2-5; D gene uncertain. In germline, CDR1 is MNHEY, CDR2 SMNVEV (reference sequence). This CDR3 has 11 amino acids. The V gene lost 7 bases and the J gene lost 5 bases, with 8 bases spanning the gap. The CDR3 DNA is TGTGCCAGCAACCCGACGGAGACCCAGTACTTC. As protein: CASNPTETQYF.

This clonotype was counted many times. CDR3 DNA sequence: TGTGCCAGCAGTTCAACACCGAACACTGAAGCTTTCTTT. Its protein is CASSSTPNTEAFF. This chain links TRBV28 with TRBJ1-1; no clear D. With 4 bases removed from V and 1 base from J, the gap between germline ends came to 7 bases. Looked up from germline, CDR1 is MDHEN and CDR2 is SYDVKM. This CDR3 has 13 amino acids.

This clonotype was detected ten times or more. The rearrangement uses TRBV7-3 and TRBJ2-5; D unresolved. The CDR3 runs to 13 residues. The V gene's germline CDR1 is SGHTA and CDR2 FQGTGA. The V gene lost 2 bases and the J gene lost 4 bases, with 8 bases spanning the gap. The CDR3 coding sequence is TGTGCCAGCAGCTTACAGTTTGGAGAGACCCAGTACTTC. This encodes CASSLQFGETQYF.